This is a list of T cell receptor beta chains from one sample in a study of blood T cell repertoires in COVID-19. Produced via immunoSEQ multiplex PCR; TCRdb's table is partial and in-frame only. The sample records tens of thousands of clones, 75% to 95% being singletons. The sequencing input was peripheral blood. The receptor set was obtained from a woman aged 45-60 years in a cohort sampled during active COVID-19. CDR3s include the opening cysteine and the closing phenylalanine or tryptophan. Fields, in order: V gene, clone size, D gene, J gene, CDR3 protein, CDR3 DNA. The D gene is left open where the match is weak. Expanded clones get a size class; other rows say once, few or many, or leave the size out.

V: TRBV5-8; size: -; D: TRBD2; J: TRBJ2-5; CDR3: CASSSGLGNQETQYF; DNA: TGTGCCAGCAGCTCAGGACTAGGGAACCAAGAGACCCAGTACTTC
V: TRBV3-1/TRBV3-2; size: -; D: -; J: TRBJ2-7; CDR3: CASSQVLAAGYEQYF; DNA: TGTGCCAGCAGCCAAGTCCTTGCGGCCGGGTACGAGCAGTACTTC
V: TRBV21-1; size: -; D: -; J: TRBJ2-5; CDR3: CASSKGVSAGGPPQETQYF; DNA: TGTGCCAGCAGCAAAGGGGTCTCGGCGGGAGGGCCGCCCCAAGAGACCCAGTACTTC
V: TRBV28; size: -; D: -; J: TRBJ1-6; CDR3: CASRPSQVSPLHF; DNA: TGTGCCAGCAGACCTTCCCAGGTTTCACCCCTCCACTTT
V: TRBV9; size: -; D: -; J: TRBJ2-5; CDR3: CASSPPGVHQLQETQYF; DNA: TGTGCCAGCAGCCCCCCCGGGGTACACCAACTACAAGAGACCCAGTACTTC
V: TRBV9; size: -; D: -; J: TRBJ1-1; CDR3: CASSTTTGGATEAFF; DNA: TGTGCCAGCAGCACAACGACTGGGGGGGCCACTGAAGCTTTCTTT
V: TRBV29-1; size: -; D: -; J: TRBJ2-5; CDR3: CSAIQGFVGGGAFGETQYF; DNA: TGCAGCGCCATCCAGGGCTTTGTAGGAGGGGGGGCGTTCGGAGAGACCCAGTACTTC
V: TRBV3-1/TRBV3-2; size: -; D: TRBD1; J: TRBJ1-6; CDR3: CASSPTDRAYSPLHF; DNA: TGTGCCAGCAGCCCGACTGACAGGGCGTATTCACCCCTCCACTTT
V: TRBV11-2; size: -; D: TRBD2; J: TRBJ2-5; CDR3: CASSYPGTRAAETQYF; DNA: TGTGCCAGCAGCTACCCCGGGACTAGAGCGGCAGAGACCCAGTACTTC
V: TRBV19; size: -; D: -; J: TRBJ2-6; CDR3: CASTSTGYGANVLTF; DNA: TGTGCCAGTACCAGCACGGGTTACGGGGCCAACGTCCTGACTTTC
V: TRBV3-1/TRBV3-2; size: -; D: -; J: TRBJ2-5; CDR3: CASSHLRASGETQYF; DNA: TGTGCCAGCAGCCACCTCAGGGCGAGTGGAGAGACCCAGTACTTC
V: TRBV10-3; size: -; D: TRBD1; J: TRBJ1-2; CDR3: CAISEPHRGGYTF; DNA: TGTGCCATCAGTGAGCCCCACAGGGGTGGCTACACCTTC
V: TRBV11-2; size: -; D: TRBD1; J: TRBJ2-3; CDR3: CASRNVSRGPLQYF; DNA: TGTGCCAGCCGTAATGTCTCCAGGGGGCCCCTGCAGTATTTT
V: TRBV7-9; size: -; D: TRBD2; J: TRBJ2-1; CDR3: CASSVSGGAYNEQFF; DNA: TGTGCCAGCAGCGTCAGCGGGGGGGCCTACAATGAGCAGTTCTTC
V: TRBV7-3; size: -; D: TRBD2; J: TRBJ2-5; CDR3: CASSYRPGLAGQETQYF; DNA: TGTGCCAGCAGCTATCGACCGGGACTAGCGGGGCAAGAGACCCAGTACTTC
V: TRBV9; size: -; D: -; J: TRBJ1-1; CDR3: CASSDRVDRNTEAFF; DNA: TGTGCCAGCAGCGACCGGGTCGACAGGAACACTGAAGCTTTCTTT
V: TRBV11-2; size: -; D: TRBD2; J: TRBJ2-5; CDR3: CASSPSGETQYF; DNA: TGTGCCAGCAGCCCTAGCGGGGAGACCCAGTACTTC
V: TRBV7-9; size: -; D: -; J: TRBJ2-1; CDR3: CASSLGSYGQFF; DNA: TGTGCCAGCAGCTTAGGTAGCTATGGACAGTTCTTC
V: TRBV20-1; size: -; D: -; J: TRBJ2-7; CDR3: CSATTGYEQYF; DNA: TGCAGTGCTACAACAGGCTACGAGCAGTACTTC
V: TRBV11-3; size: -; D: -; J: TRBJ1-1; CDR3: CASSRRGFTEAFF; DNA: TGTGCCAGCAGCCGCCGGGGATTCACTGAAGCTTTCTTT
V: TRBV11-1; size: -; D: -; J: TRBJ1-5; CDR3: CASSATGRNQPQHF; DNA: TGTGCCAGCAGCGCAACAGGGCGCAATCAGCCCCAGCATTTT
V: TRBV10-3; size: -; D: TRBD1; J: TRBJ1-5; CDR3: CAISGDRRSGNQPQHF; DNA: TGTGCCATCAGCGGGGACAGGCGGTCAGGCAATCAGCCCCAGCATTTT
V: TRBV18; size: -; D: -; J: TRBJ1-3; CDR3: CASSRYSGRGSSGNTIYF; DNA: TGTGCCAGCTCACGATATTCGGGCCGCGGGTCCTCTGGAAACACCATATATTTT
V: TRBV23-1; size: -; D: TRBD1; J: TRBJ2-2; CDR3: CASSPSGQGPGELFF; DNA: TGCGCCAGCAGTCCCTCGGGACAGGGCCCCGGGGAGCTGTTTTTT
V: TRBV5-1; size: -; D: -; J: TRBJ1-1; CDR3: CASSLGQSNTEAFF; DNA: TGCGCCAGCAGCTTGGGGCAAAGTAACACTGAAGCTTTCTTT
V: TRBV9; size: -; D: TRBD2; J: TRBJ2-1; CDR3: CASSPIGTSGYNEQFF; DNA: TGTGCCAGCAGCCCCATAGGGACTAGCGGATACAATGAGCAGTTCTTC
V: TRBV28; size: -; D: -; J: TRBJ1-2; CDR3: CASSLSEGPGGHGYTF; DNA: TGTGCCAGCAGCCTGTCCGAGGGGCCGGGAGGGCATGGCTACACCTTC
V: TRBV18; size: -; D: -; J: TRBJ2-6; CDR3: CASSAQISGANVLTF; DNA: TGTGCCAGCTCAGCCCAGATCTCTGGGGCCAACGTCCTGACTTTC
V: TRBV30; size: -; D: TRBD2; J: TRBJ2-5; CDR3: CARATSVNQETQYF; DNA: TGTGCCCGGGCGACTAGCGTAAACCAAGAGACCCAGTACTTC
V: TRBV7-9; size: -; D: -; J: TRBJ2-7; CDR3: CASSGGGTNAYEQYF; DNA: TGTGCCAGCAGCGGAGGGGGCACTAACGCCTACGAGCAGTACTTC
V: TRBV7-9; size: -; D: TRBD1; J: TRBJ1-4; CDR3: CASSFSLTGANEKLFF; DNA: TGTGCCAGCAGCTTCTCGTTGACAGGGGCTAATGAAAAACTGTTTTTT
V: TRBV6-5; size: -; D: -; J: TRBJ2-7; CDR3: CASTPVNQGARYF; DNA: TGTGCCAGCACCCCGGTGAACCAGGGCGCTCGGTACTTC
V: TRBV6-6; size: -; D: -; J: TRBJ1-1; CDR3: CASSWGGHTEAFF; DNA: TGTGCCAGCAGTTGGGGGGGGCATACTGAAGCTTTCTTT
V: TRBV3-1/TRBV3-2; size: few; D: TRBD2; J: TRBJ2-7; CDR3: CASSQAPAKLAGEQYF; DNA: TGTGCCAGCAGCCAAGCCCCCGCCAAACTAGCGGGTGAGCAGTACTTC
V: TRBV3-1/TRBV3-2; size: -; D: -; J: TRBJ2-3; CDR3: CASSLPGVDTQYF; DNA: TGTGCCAGCAGCCTCCCCGGGGTAGATACGCAGTATTTT
V: TRBV24-1; size: -; D: TRBD2; J: TRBJ2-1; CDR3: CATSPNGRAFGEQFF; DNA: TGTGCCACCAGTCCCAATGGGAGGGCCTTTGGTGAGCAGTTCTTC
V: TRBV30; size: -; D: -; J: TRBJ2-3; CDR3: CAWSVSGKQGRRTDTQYF; DNA: TGTGCCTGGAGTGTATCGGGGAAACAGGGAAGGCGAACAGATACGCAGTATTTT